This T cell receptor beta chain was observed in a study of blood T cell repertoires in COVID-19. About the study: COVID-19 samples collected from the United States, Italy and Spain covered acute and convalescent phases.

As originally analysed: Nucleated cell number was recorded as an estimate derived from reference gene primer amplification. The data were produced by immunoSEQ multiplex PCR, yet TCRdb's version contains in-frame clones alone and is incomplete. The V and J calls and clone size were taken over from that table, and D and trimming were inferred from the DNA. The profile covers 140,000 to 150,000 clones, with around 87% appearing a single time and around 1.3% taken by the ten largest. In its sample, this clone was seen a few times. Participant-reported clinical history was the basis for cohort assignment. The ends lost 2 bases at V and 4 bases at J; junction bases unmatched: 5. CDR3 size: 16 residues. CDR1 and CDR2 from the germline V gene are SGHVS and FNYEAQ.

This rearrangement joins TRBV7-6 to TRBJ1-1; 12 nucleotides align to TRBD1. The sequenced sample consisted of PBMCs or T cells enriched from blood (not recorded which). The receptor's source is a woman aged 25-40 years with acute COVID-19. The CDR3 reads CASSLILGQGATEAFF. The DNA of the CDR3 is TGTGCCAGCAGCTTAATCCTGGGACAGGGGGCCACTGAAGCTTTCTTT. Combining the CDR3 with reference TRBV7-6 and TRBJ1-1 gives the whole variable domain GAGVSQSPRYKVTKRGQDVALRCDPISGHVSLYWYRQALGQGPEFLTYFNYEAQQDKSGLPNDRFSAERPEGSISTLTIQRTEQRDSAMYRCASSLILGQGATEAFFGQGTRLTVV.